Listed here are 30 T cell receptor beta chains from one sample, sequenced in a study of T cell repertoires in cytomegalovirus infection. No antigen is known for these receptors. TCRdb reprocessed the reads with MiXCR, giving one entry per CDR3 protein. Of around 770,000 distinct CDR3 sequences in the sample, roughly 29% were seen once. The specimen was cultured CD8+ T cells from PBMCs, collected from culture after CMV antigen stimulation. The source of these receptors is a human donor in good health (CMV status not recorded). Some clones in this sample may be carry-over from other donors' samples.

This clonotype showed up just a few times. V gene TRBV7-6 combines with J gene TRBJ1-1; no definite D call. In germline, CDR1 is SGHVS, CDR2 FNYEAQ. The CDR3 sequence is 16 residues long. Trimming removed 1 base at V and 4 bases at J, with 16 bases between. CDR3 amino acids: CASSLVAMGPGTEAFF. The CDR3 DNA is TGTGCCAGCAGCTTAGTTGCGATGGGTCCGGGCACTGAAGCTTTCTTT. The full variable domain, rest sourced from reference TRBV7-6 and TRBJ1-1, is GAGVSQSPRYKVTKRGQDVALRCDPISGHVSLYWYRQALGQGPEFLTYFNYEAQQDKSGLPNDRFSAERPEGSISTLTIQRTEQRDSAMYRCASSLVAMGPGTEAFFGQGTRLTVV.

This chain connects TRBV6-5 to TRBJ1-5; D ambiguous. The CDR3 contains 15 residues. V was clipped by 0 bases and J by 4 bases, with 10 bases between them. Germline V gives CDR1 MNHEY, CDR2 SVGAGI. CDR3 nucleotides: TGTGCCAGCAGTTACTCGACGACGGGGAATCAGCCCCAGCATTTT. This encodes CASSYSTTGNQPQHF.

The rearrangement uses TRBV4-1 and TRBJ2-1; no definite D call. The germline V and J ends were trimmed by 0 bases and 1 base, with 13 bases remaining between them. Germline V gene sequence: CDR1 MGHRA, CDR2 YSYEKL. CDR3 length equals 17 residues. CDR3: CASSQDRALISYNEQFF. In DNA form, the CDR3 reads TGCGCCAGCAGCCAAGACCGTGCCCTTATTTCCTACAATGAGCAGTTCTTC.

The chain joins TRBV6-2 or TRBV6-3 to TRBJ1-5, with D uncertain. CDR1 and CDR2 (germline): MNHEY, SVGEGT. This CDR3 spans 15 amino acids. The V end lost 1 base, the J end lost 2 bases, and 9 bases lay between the germline ends. The chain's CDR3 is CASSYLGQGNQPQHF. Here the CDR3 DNA reads TGTGCCAGCAGTTACTTGGGTCAGGGCAATCAGCCCCAGCATTTT.

This chain uses TRBV24-1 with TRBJ2-5, with 9 bases matching TRBD1. Germline V gives CDR1 KGHDR, CDR2 SFDVKD. CDR3 length: 15 amino acids. The V segment lost 4 bases and the J segment 5 bases; nucleotides outside the gene matches: 7. The CDR3 loop is CATSDSTGGMETQYF. The CDR3 DNA sequence: TGTGCCACCAGTGACTCAACAGGGGGCATGGAGACCCAGTACTTC.

The rearrangement uses TRBV29-1 and TRBJ1-5; 8 nucleotides match TRBD1. In germline, CDR1 is SQVTM, CDR2 ANQGSEA. This CDR3 region has 18 residues. V lost 6 bases and J lost 4; bases outside the gene matches: 20. Here the CDR3 DNA reads TGCAGCGTCCACAGGACAGGGTGGGTCGGGGGGGAGAATCAGCCCCAGCATTTT. Protein product: CSVHRTGWVGGENQPQHF.

This clonotype was counted many times. The chain employs TRBV7-6 and TRBJ1-2; TRBD1 might be the D (5 bases). With 4 bases removed from V and 6 bases from J, the gap between germline ends came to 15 bases. This CDR3 contains 14 residues. In germline, CDR1 is SGHVS, CDR2 FNYEAQ. CDR3 residues: CASSSGRGGNGYTF. Here the CDR3 DNA reads TGTGCCAGCAGCTCCGGGAGGGGAGGGAATGGCTACACCTTC.

The genes are TRBV7-9 and TRBJ1-3; D is unclear. This CDR3 contains 15 residues. Between the trimmed V and J ends, which lost 4 bases and 4 bases, there was a span of 14 bases. From germline, CDR1 is SEHNR and CDR2 FQNEAQ (reference sequence). The CDR3 protein is CASSSGDLFGNTIYF. The CDR3 nucleotides read TGTGCCAGCAGCTCCGGTGACCTTTTCGGAAACACCATATATTTT. Full variable domain (remainder filled in from reference TRBV7-9 and TRBJ1-3): DTGVSQNPRHKITKRGQNVTFRCDPISEHNRLYWYRQTLGQGPEFLTYFQNEAQLEKSRLLSDRFSAERPKGSFSTLEIQRTEQGDSAMYLCASSSGDLFGNTIYFGEGSWLTVV.

In this sample, this clonotype turned up many times. V is TRBV20-1 and J is TRBJ1-1; D ambiguous. Trimming removed 1 base at V and 5 bases at J, with 14 bases between. CDR1 and CDR2 (germline): DFQATT, SNEGSKA (reference sequence). The CDR3 is 14 amino acids. The CDR3 loop is CSARGVGGWTEAFF. The DNA for the CDR3 is TGCAGTGCTAGAGGGGTAGGAGGATGGACTGAAGCTTTCTTT.

The chain has TRBV5-1 and TRBJ2-5, with TRBD2 matching over 13 bases. The CDR3 consists of 18 residues. Germline trimming cut 4 bases from V and 0 bases from J; bases unmatched to any gene: 9. The germline V gene encodes CDR1 SGHRS and CDR2 YFSETQ. The CDR3 spells CASSSGLAGAQYQETQYF. DNA for the CDR3: TGCGCCAGCAGCAGCGGACTAGCGGGGGCGCAGTACCAAGAGACCCAGTACTTC.

This clonotype was seen a handful of times. The chain couples TRBV12-3 or TRBV12-4 to TRBJ2-2; weak D call: TRBD1 (6 bases). Trimming removed 6 bases from V and 7 bases from J, with 18 bases in between. The length of the CDR3 is 15 residues. CDR3 DNA sequence: TGTGCCAGCAGCTCTGTAGGGCCAGGGGACGGGGAGCTGTTTTTT. It encodes CASSSVGPGDGELFF.

V and J are TRBV28 and TRBJ2-3, with 10 bases lining up with TRBD2. After removal of 8 bases from V and 3 bases from J, the junction contained 11 bases not matched to a gene. CDR1 and CDR2 from the germline V gene are MDHEN and SYDVKM. The CDR3 covers 16 residues. The CDR3 DNA reads TGTGCCAGCGGAAGGAGCGGGGGGGCTTGGACAGATACGCAGTATTTT. It is translated as CASGRSGGAWTDTQYF.

The chain is built from TRBV9 and TRBJ1-1, with a tentative D call TRBD1 (6 bases). V was trimmed by 4 bases and J by 6 bases, leaving 22 bases between them. CDR1 and CDR2 from the germline V gene are SGDLS and YYNGEE. The CDR3 contains 16 residues. The CDR3 region is CASSPVSLGGRPEAFF. The CDR3 DNA is TGTGCCAGCAGCCCCGTGAGCCTGGGGGGGCGCCCTGAAGCTTTCTTT.

J is TRBJ1-1 and V is TRBV7-9; D is unclear. CDR3 length: 11 residues. V was clipped by 5 bases and J by 4 bases, with 5 bases between them. The germline gives CDR1 SEHNR, CDR2 FQNEAQ (reference sequence). CDR3 residues: CASSRPTEAFF. In DNA form, the CDR3 reads TGTGCCAGCAGCCGTCCCACTGAAGCTTTCTTT.

This clonotype was found many times. The V call is TRBV7-6, the J call TRBJ1-4, with a weak D call TRBD1 (6 bases). This CDR3 comprises 16 residues. Germline V lookup: CDR1 SGHVS, CDR2 FNYEAQ. V was trimmed by 1 base and J by 0 bases, leaving 9 bases between them. CDR3 residues: CASSLGGAATNEKLFF. The CDR3 bases are TGTGCCAGCAGCTTAGGGGGGGCCGCAACTAATGAAAAACTGTTTTTT.

The CDR3 nucleotides read TGTGCCATCCACCCCTTGGGACAGGGCTCCTACGAGCAGTACTTC. It is translated as CAIHPLGQGSYEQYF. The chain uses TRBV7-6 and TRBJ2-7; 9 positions agree with TRBD1. The CDR3 spans 15 residues. From germline, CDR1 is SGHVS and CDR2 FNYEAQ. V was pared by 10 bases and J by 0 bases, with 10 bases of the junction left unmatched.

The gene calls are TRBV29-1 and TRBJ1-1; TRBD1 agrees at 10 bases. The V gene's germline CDR1 is SQVTM and CDR2 ANQGSEA. Trimming at V came to 5 bases and at J to 4 bases, leaving 10 bases not matched to a gene. The CDR3 spans 15 residues. The CDR3 is CSVHDGTGAGTEAFF. The DNA for the CDR3 is TGCAGCGTTCATGATGGGACAGGGGCGGGCACTGAAGCTTTCTTT.

This clonotype came up many times. The J gene is TRBJ2-2, the V gene TRBV6-2 or TRBV6-3, with 7 positions matching TRBD2. The V segment lost 7 bases and the J segment 2 bases; nucleotides outside the gene matches: 4. Germline V gene lookup returns CDR1 MNHEY and CDR2 SVGEGT. This CDR3 is built from 14 residues. DNA of the CDR3: TGTGCCAGCAAGCGGGGCCTTAACACCGGGGAGCTGTTTTTT. It codes for CASKRGLNTGELFF.

This clonotype has only a few counts. The chain links TRBV19 to TRBJ2-2; TRBD1 matches at 8 bases. Trimming removed 0 bases from V and 2 bases from J; junction bases left unmatched: 8. This CDR3 has 18 residues. Germline CDR1 reads LNHDA; CDR2 reads SQIVND (reference sequence). CDR3 DNA: TGTGCCAGTAGTATAGATACGCACAGGGGGTTAAACACCGGGGAGCTGTTTTTT. Its protein product is CASSIDTHRGLNTGELFF.

Only a few counts were recorded for this clonotype. The chain combines TRBV29-1 with TRBJ2-5, with 10 bases lining up with TRBD1. Germline CDR1 reads SQVTM; CDR2 reads ANQGSEA. Losses at the gene ends were 5 bases for V and 1 base for J; bases not matched to a gene: 1. The CDR3 extends over 13 amino acids. Written as DNA, the CDR3 is TGCAGCGTTCGACAGGGGGCCCAAGAGACCCAGTACTTC. It encodes CSVRQGAQETQYF.

This clonotype showed up just a few times. This chain joins TRBV6-1 and TRBJ2-1; tentative D call: TRBD1 (8 bases). CDR3 length: 14 residues. The germline V gene has CDR1 MNHNS and CDR2 SASEGT. V shed 6 bases and J shed 8 bases, with 17 bases lying between them. Here the CDR3 reads CASSHRGGRDEQFF. The CDR3 nucleotides are TGTGCCAGCAGCCACAGGGGGGGCCGGGATGAGCAGTTCTTC.

This clonotype was seen a handful of times. V usage is TRBV7-9 and J usage is TRBJ1-2; tentative D call: TRBD1 (6 bases). Germline CDR1 is SEHNR and CDR2 is FQNEAQ (reference sequence). The CDR3 runs 15 residues. Trimming took off 1 base at V and 5 bases at J, with 14 bases between the two ends. The CDR3 coding sequence is TGTGCCAGCAGCTTAGAGGACAGCACCTCTTATGGCTACACCTTC. It translates to CASSLEDSTSYGYTF.

The chain is built from TRBV27 and TRBJ2-1; 12 nucleotides align to TRBD2. Germline lookup yields CDR1 MNHEY and CDR2 SMNVEV (reference sequence). The J segment lost 1 base and the V segment lost 5 bases, leaving 3 bases of the junction unmatched. This CDR3 comprises 16 residues. The CDR3 protein is CASSILAGGSYNEQFF. CDR3 sequence (DNA): TGTGCCAGCAGTATACTAGCGGGGGGTTCCTACAATGAGCAGTTCTTC.

The V gene is TRBV7-3, the J gene TRBJ2-1, with TRBD2 as a possible D gene (5 bases). Germline CDR1 SGHTA, CDR2 FQGTGA. The ends were cut back, 3 bases at V and 2 bases at J, with 20 bases in the middle. The CDR3 runs to 18 residues. The DNA of the CDR3 is TGTGCCAGCAGCTTCGCCGACACCGGACTTGCCACCTACAATGAGCAGTTCTTC. Residues: CASSFADTGLATYNEQFF. Combining the CDR3 with reference TRBV7-3 and TRBJ2-1 gives the whole variable domain GAGVSQTPSNKVTEKGKYVELRCDPISGHTALYWYRQSLGQGPEFLIYFQGTGAADDSGLPNDRFFAVRPEGSVSTLKIQRTERGDSAVYLCASSFADTGLATYNEQFFGPGTRLTVL.

The table lists this clonotype with a few counts. This chain uses TRBV7-9 with TRBJ2-7; tentative D call: TRBD1 (6 bases). The germline V gene encodes CDR1 SEHNR and CDR2 FQNEAQ (reference sequence). V lost 3 bases and J lost 2, with 11 bases in between. The CDR3 has 14 amino acids. The CDR3 sequence is CASSLETGTYEQYF. In nucleotides, the CDR3 is TGTGCCAGCAGCTTGGAAACAGGGACCTACGAGCAGTACTTC.

The chain couples TRBV5-1 to TRBJ2-5; 7 positions match TRBD1. Germline V gene lookup returns CDR1 SGHRS and CDR2 YFSETQ. Trimming removed 1 base from V and 2 bases from J; junction bases left unmatched: 14. CDR3 size: 18 residues. CDR3 sequence (DNA): TGCGCCAGCAGCTTGTTGATTACAGCCCCACAGGGGCAAGAGACCCAGTACTTC. Its translation: CASSLLITAPQGQETQYF.

The CDR3 spells CASSQDSRGYRASTGELFF. CDR3 in DNA: TGCGCCAGCAGCCAAGATAGTAGAGGTTATCGAGCTAGCACCGGGGAGCTGTTTTTT. The chain combines TRBV4-3 with TRBJ2-2; D is uncertain. The CDR3 runs 19 residues. Between the trimmed V and J ends, which lost 0 bases and 4 bases, there was a span of 21 bases. Germline V CDR1 and CDR2: LGHNA, YSLEER.

The chain recombines TRBV6-1 with TRBJ2-2, with D uncertain. Trimming left V 1 base short and J 7 bases short, with 10 bases between. Germline CDR1 and CDR2: MNHNS and SASEGT. The CDR3 extends over 14 amino acids. This CDR3 reads CASSEGWGVGELFF. CDR3 sequence (DNA): TGTGCCAGCAGTGAAGGGTGGGGTGTCGGGGAGCTGTTTTTT.

In this sample, this clonotype turned up a few times. This sequence joins TRBV13 and TRBJ1-2; perhaps TRBD1 as D (6 bases). This CDR3 contains 14 residues. Trimming took off 2 bases at V and 2 bases at J, with 9 bases between the two ends. Germline CDR1 is PRHDT and CDR2 is FYEKMQ (reference sequence). The CDR3 DNA reads as TGTGCCAGCAGCTTAAGGGGGAGGAACTATGGCTACACCTTC. This sequence encodes CASSLRGRNYGYTF.

The chain employs TRBV19 and TRBJ2-2; no definite D call. Germline V CDR1 and CDR2: LNHDA, SQIVND (reference sequence). V lost 7 bases and J 1 base, leaving 10 bases between the germline ends. The CDR3 length is 14 residues. CDR3 sequence reads: CASKFAGNTGELFF. In DNA, the CDR3 is TGTGCCAGTAAATTTGCAGGGAACACCGGGGAGCTGTTTTTT.